This entry describes one T cell receptor (beta chain). Trimming cost V 2 bases and J 0 bases, with 4 bases left between them. Germline V gene data show CDR1 as GTSNPN and CDR2 as SVGIG (reference sequence). The CDR3 has 13 amino acids. This specimen belongs to a study of control samples from healthy donors and cancer patients. Sequenced by immunoSEQ multiplex PCR; TCRdb stores in-frame clones only, minus some. The profile shows about 140,000 clones, 94% of them singletons. Sequencing was carried out using blood. The TCR comes from a man aged 40-50 years in good health. V usage is TRBV30 and J usage is TRBJ1-4; D is unclear. The CDR3, as DNA: TGTGCCTGGAGTAGTTCAACTAATGAAAAACTGTTTTTT. Its protein is CAWSSSTNEKLFF.